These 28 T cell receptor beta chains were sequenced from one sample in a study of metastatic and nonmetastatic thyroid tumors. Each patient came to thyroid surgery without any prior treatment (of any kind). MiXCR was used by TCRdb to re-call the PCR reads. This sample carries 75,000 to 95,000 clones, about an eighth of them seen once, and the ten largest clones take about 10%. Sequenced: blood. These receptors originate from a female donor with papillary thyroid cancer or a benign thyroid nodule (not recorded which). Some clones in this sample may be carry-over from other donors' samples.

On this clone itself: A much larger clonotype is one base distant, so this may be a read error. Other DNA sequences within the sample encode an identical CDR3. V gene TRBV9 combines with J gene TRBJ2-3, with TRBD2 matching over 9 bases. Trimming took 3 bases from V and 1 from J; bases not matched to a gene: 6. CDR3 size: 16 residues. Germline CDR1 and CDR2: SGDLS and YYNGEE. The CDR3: CASSGGTSHGTDTQYF. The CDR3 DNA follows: TGTGCCAGCAGCGGCGGGACTAGCCACGGCACAGATACGCAGTATTTT.

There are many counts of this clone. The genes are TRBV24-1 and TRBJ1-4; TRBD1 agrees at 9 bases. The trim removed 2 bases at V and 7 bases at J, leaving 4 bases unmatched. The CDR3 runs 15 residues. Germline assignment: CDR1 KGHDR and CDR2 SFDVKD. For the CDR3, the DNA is TGTGCCACCAGTGATTACAGGGGGCGCAGTGAAAAACTGTTTTTT. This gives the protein CATSDYRGRSEKLFF.

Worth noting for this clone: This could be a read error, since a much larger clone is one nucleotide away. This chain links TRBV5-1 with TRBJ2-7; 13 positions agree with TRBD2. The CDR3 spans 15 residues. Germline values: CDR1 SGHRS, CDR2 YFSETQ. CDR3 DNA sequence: TGCTCCAGCAGCCGGACTAGCGGGAGTGCGTACGAGCAGTACTTC. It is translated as CSSSRTSGSAYEQYF.

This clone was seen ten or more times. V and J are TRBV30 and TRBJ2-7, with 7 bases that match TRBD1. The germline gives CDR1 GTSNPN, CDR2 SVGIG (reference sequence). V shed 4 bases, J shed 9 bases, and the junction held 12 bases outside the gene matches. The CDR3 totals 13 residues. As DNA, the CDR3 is TGTGCCTGGACCGGCGGCAGGGGGTTTGGGCAGTACTTC. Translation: CAWTGGRGFGQYF.

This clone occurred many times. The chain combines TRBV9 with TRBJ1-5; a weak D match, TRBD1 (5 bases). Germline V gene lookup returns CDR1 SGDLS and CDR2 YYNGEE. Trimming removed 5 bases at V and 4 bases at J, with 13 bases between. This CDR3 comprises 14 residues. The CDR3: CASSYGGGNQPQHF. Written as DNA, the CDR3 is TGTGCCAGCAGTTACGGGGGGGGAAATCAGCCCCAGCATTTT.

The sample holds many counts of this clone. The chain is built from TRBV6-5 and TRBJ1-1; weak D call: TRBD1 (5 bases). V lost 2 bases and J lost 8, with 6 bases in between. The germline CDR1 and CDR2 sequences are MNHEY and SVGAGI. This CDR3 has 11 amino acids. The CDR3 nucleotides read TGTGCCAGCAGTTACAACAGGGAAGCTTTCTTT. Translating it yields CASSYNREAFF.

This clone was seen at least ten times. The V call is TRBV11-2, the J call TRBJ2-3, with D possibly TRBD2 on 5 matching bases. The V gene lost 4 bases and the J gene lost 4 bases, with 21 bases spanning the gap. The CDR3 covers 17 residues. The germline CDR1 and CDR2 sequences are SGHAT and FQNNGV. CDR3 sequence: CASSYPYRAVGADTQYF. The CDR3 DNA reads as TGTGCCAGCAGCTACCCATACCGAGCGGTTGGGGCAGATACGCAGTATTTT.

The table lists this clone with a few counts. The DNA of the CDR3 is TGTGCCAGCAGTCTCCCGGGGCAGGGGGGGGCAGATACGCAGTATTTT. It is translated as CASSLPGQGGADTQYF. This rearrangement joins TRBV6-1 to TRBJ2-3; D might be TRBD1 or TRBD2, each matching 7 bases. The CDR3 consists of 16 residues. Between the trimmed V and J ends, which lost 5 bases and 4 bases, there was a span of 19 bases. Per germline, CDR1 MNHNS and CDR2 SASEGT.

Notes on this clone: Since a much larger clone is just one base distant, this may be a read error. CDR3 DNA sequence: TGCAGTGCTTGGGCTAGCGGGACCGAGCAGTACTTC. It specifies CSAWASGTEQYF. The chain recombines TRBV20-1 with TRBJ2-7; 9 bases agree with TRBD2. Germline CDR1 is DFQATT and CDR2 is SNEGSKA (reference sequence). This CDR3 has 12 residues. V shed 5 bases, J shed 6 bases, and the junction held 5 bases outside the gene matches.

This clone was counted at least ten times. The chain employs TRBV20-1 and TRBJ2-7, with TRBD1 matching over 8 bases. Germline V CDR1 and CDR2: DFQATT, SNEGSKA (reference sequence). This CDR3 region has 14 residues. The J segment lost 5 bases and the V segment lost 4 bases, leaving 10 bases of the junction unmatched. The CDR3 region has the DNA TGCAGTGCTACGGTCAGGGGGCGGGTAAACGAGCAGTACTTC. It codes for CSATVRGRVNEQYF.

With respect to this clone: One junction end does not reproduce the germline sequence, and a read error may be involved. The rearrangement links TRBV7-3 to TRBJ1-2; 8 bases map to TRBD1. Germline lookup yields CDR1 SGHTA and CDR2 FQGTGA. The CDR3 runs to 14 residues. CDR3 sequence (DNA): TGTGCCAGTACATACAGGGGGATGGAATATGGCTACACATTC. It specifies CASTYRGMEYGYTF.

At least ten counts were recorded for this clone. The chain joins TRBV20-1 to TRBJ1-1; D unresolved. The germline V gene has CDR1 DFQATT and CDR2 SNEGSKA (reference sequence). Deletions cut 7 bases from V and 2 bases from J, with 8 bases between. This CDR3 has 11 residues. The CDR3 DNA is TGCAGTGTAATGCCCAACACTGAAGCTTTCTTT. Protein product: CSVMPNTEAFF.

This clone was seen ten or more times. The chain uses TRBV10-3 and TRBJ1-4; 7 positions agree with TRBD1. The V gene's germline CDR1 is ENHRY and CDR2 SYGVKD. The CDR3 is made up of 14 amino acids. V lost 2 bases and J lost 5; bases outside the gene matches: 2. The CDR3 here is CAISETGVNEKLFF. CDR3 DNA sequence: TGTGCCATCAGTGAGACAGGGGTAAATGAAAAACTGTTTTTT.

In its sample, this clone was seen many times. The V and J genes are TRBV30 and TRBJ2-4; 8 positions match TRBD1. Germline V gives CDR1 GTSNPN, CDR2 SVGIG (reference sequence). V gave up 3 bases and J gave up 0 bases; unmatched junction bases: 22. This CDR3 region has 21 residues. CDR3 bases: TGTGCCTGGAGGGACCGCGCCCGGCAGGGGGCGGCCTGTCTAGCCAAAAACATTCAGTACTTC. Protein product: CAWRDRARQGAACLAKNIQYF.

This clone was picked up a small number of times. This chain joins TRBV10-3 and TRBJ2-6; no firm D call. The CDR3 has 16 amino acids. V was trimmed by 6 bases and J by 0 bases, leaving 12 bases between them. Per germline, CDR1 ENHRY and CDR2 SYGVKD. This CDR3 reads CAIRPPADSGANVLTF. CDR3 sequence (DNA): TGTGCCATCAGACCTCCCGCGGACTCTGGGGCCAACGTCCTGACTTTC.

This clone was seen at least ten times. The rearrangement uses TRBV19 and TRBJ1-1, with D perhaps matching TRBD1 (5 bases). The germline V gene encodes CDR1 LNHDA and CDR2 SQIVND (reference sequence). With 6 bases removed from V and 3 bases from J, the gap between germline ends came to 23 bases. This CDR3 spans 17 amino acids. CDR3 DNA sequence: TGTGCCAGTAGCTCCCATTTGGGGGGGGGTGCGGACACTGAAGCTTTCTTT. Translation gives CASSSHLGGGADTEAFF.

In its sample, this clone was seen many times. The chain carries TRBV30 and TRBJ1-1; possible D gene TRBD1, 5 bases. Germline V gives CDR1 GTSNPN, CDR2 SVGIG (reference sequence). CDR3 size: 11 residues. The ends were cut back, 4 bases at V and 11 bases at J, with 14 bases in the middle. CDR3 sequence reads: CAWTGALGAFF. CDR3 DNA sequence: TGTGCCTGGACCGGGGCGCTGGGGGCTTTCTTT.

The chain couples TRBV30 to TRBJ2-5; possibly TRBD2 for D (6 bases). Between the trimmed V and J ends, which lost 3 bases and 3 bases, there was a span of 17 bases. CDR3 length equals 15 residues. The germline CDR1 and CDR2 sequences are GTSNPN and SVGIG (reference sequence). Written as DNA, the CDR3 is TGTGCCTGGAGCGCCGGACTATCGGGAGAAGAGACCCAGTACTTC. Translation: CAWSAGLSGEETQYF.

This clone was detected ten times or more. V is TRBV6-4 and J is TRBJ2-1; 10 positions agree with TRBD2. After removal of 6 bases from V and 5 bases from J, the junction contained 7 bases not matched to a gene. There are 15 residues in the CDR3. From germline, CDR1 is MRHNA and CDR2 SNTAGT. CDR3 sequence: CASSSTSGTNNEQFF. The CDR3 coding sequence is TGTGCCAGCAGCTCCACTAGCGGGACCAACAATGAGCAGTTCTTC.

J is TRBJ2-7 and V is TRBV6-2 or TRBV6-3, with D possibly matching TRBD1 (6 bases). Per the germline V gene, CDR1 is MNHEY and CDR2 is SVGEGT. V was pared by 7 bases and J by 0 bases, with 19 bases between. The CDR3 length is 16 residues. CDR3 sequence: CASTSLGQRSSYEQYF. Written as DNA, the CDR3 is TGTGCCAGCACCAGCCTAGGACAGAGGTCCTCCTACGAGCAGTACTTC.

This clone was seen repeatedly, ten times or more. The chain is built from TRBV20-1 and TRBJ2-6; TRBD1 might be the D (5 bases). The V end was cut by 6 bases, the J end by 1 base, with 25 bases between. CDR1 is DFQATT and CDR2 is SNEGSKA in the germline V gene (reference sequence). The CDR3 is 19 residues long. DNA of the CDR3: TGCAGTGCCGCTACTGATTCAGGGTCCTTGATTTCTGGGGCCAACGTCCTGACTTTC. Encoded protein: CSAATDSGSLISGANVLTF.

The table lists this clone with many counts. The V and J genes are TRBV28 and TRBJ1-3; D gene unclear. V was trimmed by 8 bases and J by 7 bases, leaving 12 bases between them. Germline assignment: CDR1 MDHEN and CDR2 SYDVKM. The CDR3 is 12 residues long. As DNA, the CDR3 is TGTGCCAGCGGGTACAGTATTAACACCATATATTTT. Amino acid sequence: CASGYSINTIYF.

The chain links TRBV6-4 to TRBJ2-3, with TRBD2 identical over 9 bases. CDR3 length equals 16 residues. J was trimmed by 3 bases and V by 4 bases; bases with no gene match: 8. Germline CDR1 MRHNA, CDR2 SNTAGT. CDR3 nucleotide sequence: TGTGCCAGCAGTGTCTATAGCGGGAGACCTACAGATACGCAGTATTTT. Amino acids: CASSVYSGRPTDTQYF.

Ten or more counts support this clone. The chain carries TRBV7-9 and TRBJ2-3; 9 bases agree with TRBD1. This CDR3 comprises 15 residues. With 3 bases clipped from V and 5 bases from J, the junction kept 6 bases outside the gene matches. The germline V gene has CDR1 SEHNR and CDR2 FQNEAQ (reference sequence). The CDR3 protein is CASSFEGQGIDTQYF. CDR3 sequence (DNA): TGTGCCAGCAGCTTCGAGGGACAGGGAATAGATACGCAGTATTTT.

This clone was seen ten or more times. CDR3 residues: CASSQGNRAHTGELFF. The CDR3 region has the DNA TGTGCCAGCAGCCAAGGTAACAGGGCTCACACCGGGGAGCTGTTTTTT. The gene calls are TRBV4-2 and TRBJ2-2, with D perhaps TRBD1 (6 bases). The CDR3 runs to 16 residues. The V gene's germline CDR1 is LGHNA and CDR2 YNFKEQ. V was shortened by 1 base and J by 3 bases, with 12 bases between the two germline ends.

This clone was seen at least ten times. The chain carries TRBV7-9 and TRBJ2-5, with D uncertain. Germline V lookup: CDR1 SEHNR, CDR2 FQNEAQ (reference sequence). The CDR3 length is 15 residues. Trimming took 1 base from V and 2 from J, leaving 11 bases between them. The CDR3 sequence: CASSLGITAQETQYF. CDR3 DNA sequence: TGTGCCAGCAGCTTAGGTATCACAGCACAAGAGACCCAGTACTTC.

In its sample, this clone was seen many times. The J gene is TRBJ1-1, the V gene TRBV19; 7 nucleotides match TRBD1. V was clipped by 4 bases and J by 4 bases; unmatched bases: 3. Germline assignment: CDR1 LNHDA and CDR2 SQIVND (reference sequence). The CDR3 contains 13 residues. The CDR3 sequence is CASSKRGLTEAFF. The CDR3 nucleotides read TGTGCCAGTAGTAAAAGGGGGCTCACTGAAGCTTTCTTT.

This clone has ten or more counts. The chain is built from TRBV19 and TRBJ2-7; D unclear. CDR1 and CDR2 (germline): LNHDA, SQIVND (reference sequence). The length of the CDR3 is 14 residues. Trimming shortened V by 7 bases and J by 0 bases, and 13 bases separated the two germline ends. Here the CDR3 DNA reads TGTGCCAGTAAGCCGTGGCTGGCCTCCTACGAGCAGTACTTC. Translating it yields CASKPWLASYEQYF.